What follows are 10 T cell receptor beta chains derived from one specimen sequenced in a study of glioma-infiltrating T cells after dendritic cell vaccination. Measured with immunoSEQ multiplex PCR; TCRdb has only the in-frame clones, and not every one. This sample has approximately 62,000 clones, with about 89% found just once. The time point: after dendritic cell vaccination, including at tumor progression/relapse. This material consisted of blood, taken after dendritic cell vaccination. The receptors originated from a human donor with glioblastoma.

V is TRBV7-9 and J is TRBJ2-1, with unresolved D. Per germline, CDR1 SEHNR and CDR2 FQNEAQ (reference sequence). This CDR3 has 12 residues. Trimming took 3 bases from V and 5 from J, leaving 5 bases between them. The CDR3 here is CASSFADNEQFF. CDR3 DNA sequence: TGTGCCAGCAGCTTTGCGGACAATGAGCAGTTCTTC.

The chain combines TRBV27 with TRBJ2-5; 13 positions match TRBD2. Per the germline V gene, CDR1 is MNHEY and CDR2 is SMNVEV (reference sequence). The V segment lost 2 bases and the J segment 0 bases; nucleotides outside the gene matches: 3. This CDR3 spans 17 amino acids. The CDR3 protein is CASSLGLAGEDQETQYF. CDR3 DNA sequence: TGTGCCAGCAGTTTAGGACTAGCGGGAGAGGACCAAGAGACCCAGTACTTC.

The chain carries TRBV7-2 and TRBJ1-2; 7 bases fit TRBD1. After removal of 4 bases from V and 7 bases from J, the junction contained 3 bases not matched to a gene. CDR1 and CDR2 from the germline V gene are SGHTA and FQGNSA. The CDR3 is made up of 12 amino acids. This chain's CDR3 is CASSSTGPGYTF. Written as DNA, the CDR3 is TGTGCCAGCAGCTCGACAGGGCCTGGCTACACCTTC.

The J gene is TRBJ1-1, the V gene TRBV7-2; 10 nucleotides align to TRBD1. The CDR3 loop spans 15 amino acids. The germline CDR1 and CDR2 sequences are SGHTA and FQGNSA. After removal of 5 bases from V and 6 bases from J, the junction contained 9 bases not matched to a gene. The CDR3: CASSPVTGGAAEAFF. CDR3 coding DNA: TGTGCCAGCAGCCCAGTGACAGGGGGCGCGGCTGAAGCTTTCTTT.

The genes are TRBV7-2 and TRBJ2-2, with a possible D match to TRBD2 (5 bases). CDR1 is SGHTA and CDR2 is FQGNSA in the germline V gene. This CDR3 spans 16 amino acids. V was shortened by 1 base and J by 1 base, with 10 bases between the two germline ends. CDR3: CASSLVASRNTGELFF. As DNA, the CDR3 is TGTGCCAGCAGCTTAGTTGCTAGCCGGAACACCGGGGAGCTGTTTTTT.

This clone has only one observation. This sequence joins TRBV7-3 and TRBJ2-1, with 8 bases aligning to TRBD1. From germline, CDR1 is SGHTA and CDR2 FQGTGA. This CDR3 is 12 amino acids long. V shed 6 bases, J shed 8 bases, and the junction held 3 bases outside the gene matches. This chain's CDR3 is CASSPTGDEQFF. The CDR3 region has the DNA TGTGCCAGCAGTCCGACAGGGGATGAGCAGTTCTTC.

This clone was found once. The V and J genes are TRBV14 and TRBJ2-7; TRBD1 matches 8 bases. The CDR3 consists of 16 residues. Germline-derived CDR1 and CDR2 are SGHDN and FVKESK. The trim removed 2 bases at V and 0 bases at J, leaving 6 bases unmatched. CDR3 protein: CASSQRHRGISYEQYF. DNA for the CDR3: TGTGCCAGCAGCCAACGACACAGGGGGATCTCCTACGAGCAGTACTTC.

Details on this clone: The identical CDR3 is also encoded by other nucleotide sequences in the sample. The chain joins TRBV7-9 to TRBJ1-1; D gene ambiguous. This CDR3 contains 12 residues. Trimming stripped 1 base from V and 5 bases from J, with 5 bases between. Germline V CDR1 and CDR2: SEHNR, FQNEAQ (reference sequence). CDR3 protein: CASSLGATEAFF. The CDR3 bases are TGTGCCAGCAGCTTAGGAGCTACTGAAGCTTTCTTT.

V and J are TRBV18 and TRBJ1-1, with D perhaps matching TRBD1 (6 bases). Germline CDR1 KGHSH, CDR2 LQKENI. The CDR3 has 14 residues. Trimming pared 3 bases from V and 3 bases from J, leaving 11 bases between. Here the CDR3 DNA reads TGTGCCAGCTCACCCCGAGGGGGGGACACTGAAGCTTTCTTT. As protein: CASSPRGGDTEAFF.

This chain uses TRBV9 with TRBJ2-7; 7 positions match TRBD1. V shed 5 bases, J shed 2 bases, and the junction held 10 bases outside the gene matches. Per the germline V gene, CDR1 is SGDLS and CDR2 is YYNGEE. The CDR3 contains 15 residues. Here the CDR3 DNA reads TGTGCCAGCAGTCCTCCCGGGACAGACCCCTACGAGCAGTACTTC. It specifies CASSPPGTDPYEQYF.